This is a list of T cell receptor beta chains from one sample in a study of technical replicates of blood from several donors. Method: immunoSEQ multiplex PCR; TCRdb's copy keeps in-frame clones and lacks some. Among 70,000 to 95,000 clones listed, more than 90% were seen once. Sequencing input: T cells isolated from PBMCs. These TCRs come from a human donor in good health. Some clones in this sample may be carry-over from other donors' samples. CDR3s include the opening cysteine and the closing phenylalanine or tryptophan. D genes are given only for firm matches. Some rows have no size entry. The others give once, few or many, or a class for an expanded clone.

size	D	V	J	CDR3	DNA
.	TRBD2	TRBV6-4	TRBJ2-2	CASSLRLATGELFF	TGTGCCAGCAGTTTGAGACTAGCGACCGGGGAGCTGTTTTTT
.	TRBD2	TRBV10-3	TRBJ2-7	CAISGTSGSYEQYF	TGTGCCATCAGTGGTACTAGCGGGAGCTACGAGCAGTACTTC
.	TRBD2	TRBV9	TRBJ2-1	CASSVTLAGGEQFF	TGTGCCAGCAGCGTAACACTAGCGGGAGGGGAGCAGTTCTTC
.	.	TRBV11-2	TRBJ2-6	CASSLGGRLSGANVLTF	TGTGCCAGCAGCTTAGGGGGGCGGCTCTCTGGGGCCAACGTCCTGACTTTC
.	.	TRBV4-1	TRBJ1-5	CASRSQGNQPQHF	TGCGCCAGCAGGTCCCAGGGGAATCAGCCCCAGCATTTT
.	.	TRBV5-1	TRBJ1-1	CASSLMGSGNTEAFF	TGCGCCAGCAGCTTAATGGGGAGCGGGAACACTGAAGCTTTCTTT
.	TRBD2	TRBV6-4	TRBJ2-1	CASSVAGEKDEQFF	TGTGCCAGCAGTGTAGCGGGAGAAAAGGATGAGCAGTTCTTC
.	TRBD2	TRBV10-1	TRBJ2-1	CASSDGASGYNEQFF	TGCGCCAGCAGTGACGGGGCTAGCGGATACAATGAGCAGTTCTTC
.	.	TRBV29-1	TRBJ2-5	CSVGFSEETQYF	TGCAGCGTTGGCTTTAGCGAAGAGACCCAGTACTTC
once	.	TRBV7-3	TRBJ2-2	CASSLTQLTGELFF	TGTGCCAGCAGCTTAACGCAACTAACCGGGGAGCTGTTTTTT
.	.	TRBV29-1	TRBJ1-2	CSVATGYGYTF	TGCAGCGTTGCAACAGGGTATGGCTACACCTTC
.	TRBD2	TRBV6-5	TRBJ2-7	CASSSLAGDGEQYF	TGTGCCAGCAGTTCACTAGCGGGAGACGGCGAGCAGTACTTC
.	.	TRBV11-2	TRBJ2-1	CASSLDLDNEQFF	TGTGCCAGCAGCTTAGATTTAGACAATGAGCAGTTCTTC
.	.	TRBV10-3	TRBJ2-5	CAISESLASGPQYF	TGTGCCATCAGTGAGTCCCTAGCCTCAGGCCCCCAGTACTTC
.	TRBD1	TRBV5-6	TRBJ2-2	CASSDAGTGKRAGELFF	TGTGCCAGCAGCGACGCCGGGACAGGGAAGAGGGCCGGGGAGCTGTTTTTT
.	TRBD1	TRBV12-5	TRBJ2-7	CASGLRTGGLDEQYF	TGTGCTAGTGGTTTGAGGACAGGGGGCTTGGACGAGCAGTACTTC
.	TRBD1	TRBV18	TRBJ2-7	CASSQDRGGEQYF	TGTGCCAGCTCACAAGACAGGGGGGGGGAGCAGTACTTC
.	.	TRBV11-3	TRBJ2-1	CASSYRSRDEQFF	TGTGCCAGCAGCTACAGGTCAAGGGATGAGCAGTTCTTC
.	.	TRBV7-3	TRBJ1-4	CASSPQGLPNEKLFF	TGTGCCAGCAGCCCTCAGGGTTTGCCTAATGAAAAACTGTTTTTT
.	.	TRBV28	TRBJ2-7	CASSPRRNWQYF	TGTGCCAGCAGTCCCAGGAGGAACTGGCAGTACTTC
.	TRBD2	TRBV6-4	TRBJ2-1	CASSHTGTSGGDEQFF	TGTGCCAGCAGTCACACCGGGACTAGCGGGGGGGATGAGCAGTTCTTC
.	.	TRBV6-6	TRBJ2-3	CASSYYGGSTDTQYF	TGTGCCAGCAGTTACTATGGGGGGAGCACAGATACGCAGTATTTT
.	TRBD2	TRBV9	TRBJ2-3	CASSVEPGGNTDTQYF	TGTGCCAGCAGCGTAGAACCGGGAGGTAACACAGATACGCAGTATTTT
once	TRBD1	TRBV5-6	TRBJ2-5	CASRVGSGQKETQYF	TGTGCCAGCAGGGTTGGATCGGGACAGAAAGAGACCCAGTACTTC
few	.	TRBV27	TRBJ1-1	CASTLIGSRASTEAFF	TGTGCCAGCACTCTAATCGGATCCAGGGCGAGCACTGAAGCTTTCTTT
.	.	TRBV4-3	TRBJ2-1	CASSQEKRAPDDEQFF	TGCGCCAGCAGCCAAGAGAAGCGGGCACCGGACGATGAGCAGTTCTTC
.	TRBD2	TRBV28	TRBJ2-5	CASRPLGLAGGDETQYF	TGTGCCAGCAGACCTCTGGGACTAGCGGGGGGCGATGAGACCCAGTACTTC
.	.	TRBV10-3	TRBJ2-7	CAISESRGISSYEQYF	TGTGCCATCAGTGAGTCTAGGGGGATCAGCTCCTACGAGCAGTACTTC
once	TRBD2	TRBV19	TRBJ2-4	CASSMSGRGENIQYF	TGTGCCAGTAGTATGTCCGGGAGGGGTGAAAACATTCAGTACTTC
.	.	TRBV19	TRBJ2-2	CASSISGMNTGELFF	TGTGCCAGTAGTATTTCGGGGATGAACACCGGGGAGCTGTTTTTT
.	.	TRBV18	TRBJ2-6	CASSPRVSGANVLTF	TGTGCCAGCTCACCGCGGGTGTCTGGGGCCAACGTCCTGACTTTC
.	TRBD1	TRBV7-3	TRBJ1-3	CASSRTSGQGNTIYF	TGTGCCAGCAGCCGAACTTCGGGACAGGGAAACACCATATATTTT
.	TRBD1	TRBV19	TRBJ2-2	CASTLTGSGELFF	TGTGCCAGTACCCTGACAGGGTCCGGGGAGCTGTTTTTT
.	.	TRBV2	TRBJ2-5	CASLHSGQEIQETQYF	TGTGCCAGCCTCCATAGCGGACAGGAGATACAAGAGACCCAGTACTTC
.	.	TRBV5-4	TRBJ1-1	CASSLGQEDTEAFF	TGTGCCAGCAGCTTGGGACAGGAGGACACTGAAGCTTTCTTT
.	TRBD1	TRBV7-6	TRBJ1-2	CASSADRGRGYTF	TGTGCCAGCAGCGCGGACAGGGGACGCGGCTACACCTTC
.	.	TRBV5-8	TRBJ1-2	CASNLVSIQDGYTF	TGTGCCAGCAACTTGGTTTCGATCCAGGATGGCTACACCTTC
.	TRBD2	TRBV28	TRBJ2-7	CASSLQLAGGPGDEQYF	TGTGCCAGCAGTTTACAACTAGCGGGAGGGCCGGGGGACGAGCAGTACTTC
.	.	TRBV5-6	TRBJ1-4	CASSFGNEKLFF	TGTGCCAGCAGCTTCGGTAATGAAAAACTGTTTTTT
.	.	TRBV6-1	TRBJ1-3	CASSEISRGYGNTIYF	TGTGCCAGCAGTGAAATAAGCAGGGGATATGGAAACACCATATATTTT
.	TRBD1	TRBV20-1	TRBJ1-2	CSAWTGNGYTF	TGCAGTGCTTGGACAGGGAATGGCTACACCTTC
.	.	TRBV6-1	TRBJ1-2	CASSATENHNYGYTF	TGTGCCAGCAGTGCGACAGAGAATCATAACTATGGCTACACCTTC
.	.	TRBV16	TRBJ1-1	CASSQNMNTEAFF	TGTGCCAGCAGCCAAAACATGAACACTGAAGCTTTCTTT
.	.	TRBV7-7	TRBJ2-2	CASSLDDFYGENTGELFF	TGTGCCAGCAGCTTAGACGATTTTTACGGGGAAAACACCGGGGAGCTGTTTTTT
.	.	TRBV14	TRBJ1-2	CASSQTRVGYTF	TGTGCCAGCAGCCAAACCAGGGTTGGCTACACCTTC
.	TRBD1	TRBV6-5	TRBJ2-2	CASSYSGGIAGELFF	TGTGCCAGCAGTTACTCAGGGGGCATCGCCGGGGAGCTGTTTTTT
.	.	TRBV6-1	TRBJ1-2	CASSESGANYGYTF	TGTGCCAGCAGTGAATCAGGGGCTAACTATGGCTACACCTTC
.	.	TRBV5-1	TRBJ2-1	CASSLDFNSYNEQFF	TGCGCCAGCAGCTTGGACTTTAATTCCTACAATGAGCAGTTCTTC
.	TRBD1	TRBV5-1	TRBJ2-1	CASSTGASPFNEQFF	TGCGCCAGTTCGACAGGGGCCAGCCCTTTCAATGAGCAGTTCTTC